This T cell receptor beta chain is drawn from a study of CD8 T cells in Susac syndrome. cDNA came from about 0.5 to 1 ug RNA primed by random hexamers. MiXCR, run by TCRdb on the immunoSEQ multiplex PCR reads, gives a single entry per CDR3 protein. The repertoire holds about 110,000 distinct CDR3 sequences, with approximately 95% as singletons. Sequencing of TCR beta was undertaken in CD8+ and CD4+ T cells derived from blood. The CDR3 has 13 residues. Per germline, CDR1 PRHDT and CDR2 FYEKMQ (reference sequence). Trimming stripped 1 base from V and 4 bases from J, with 5 bases between. The sample consisted of CD8+ T cells from PBMCs. The chain links TRBV13 to TRBJ1-3; no reliable D call. The sequence derives from a human donor with Susac syndrome. Here the CDR3 reads CASSLVSGNTIYF. CDR3 in DNA: TGTGCCAGCAGCTTAGTTTCCGGAAACACCATATATTTT.